This T cell receptor (beta chain) was obtained from a study of CXCR3-negative and CXCR3-positive naive CD8 T cells. To note about this clonotype: Its antigen is unidentified.

Study conclusions and caveats: Whereas memory cells differed, naive CXCR3-negative and CXCR3-positive cells shared similar TRBV-TRBJ usage.

Germline CDR1 SGHDN, CDR2 FVKESK. The CDR3 length is 14 residues. UMI-tagged TRB cDNA libraries were built via 5' RACE. TCRdb re-analyzed the 5' RACE reads; it lists each CDR3 protein once, without DNA. The listing records some 130,000 distinct CDR3 sequences. Naive CD8+ T lymphocytes were specified as CD45RO-CCR7+CD27+CD95-. The clonotype originates from a human donor in good health. Some clones in this sample may be carry-over from other donors' samples. This chain connects TRBV14 to TRBJ1-2. Sequenced material: naive CXCR3- CD8+ T cells from blood. Stated subset: CD45RO-CCR7+CD27+CD95- naive CD8+ T cells lacking CXCR3 (TNR3-). The CDR3 sequence: CASSQDRDLYGYTF.